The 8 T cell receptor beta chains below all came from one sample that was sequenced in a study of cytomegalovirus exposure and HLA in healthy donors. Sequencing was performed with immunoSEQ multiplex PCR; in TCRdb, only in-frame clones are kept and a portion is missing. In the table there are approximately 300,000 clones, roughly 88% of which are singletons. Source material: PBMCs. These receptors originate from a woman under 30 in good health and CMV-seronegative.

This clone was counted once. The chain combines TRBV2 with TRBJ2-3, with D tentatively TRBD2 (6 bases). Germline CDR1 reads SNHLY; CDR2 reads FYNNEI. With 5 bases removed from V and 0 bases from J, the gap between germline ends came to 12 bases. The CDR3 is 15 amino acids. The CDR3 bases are TGTGCCAGCAGTCTTTCGGGAGCGAGCACAGATACGCAGTATTTT. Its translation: CASSLSGASTDTQYF.

CDR3 amino acids: CASSISRGHQTGELFF. CDR3 coding DNA: TGTGCCAGCAGTATTTCCCGGGGACACCAAACCGGGGAGCTGTTTTTT. The chain links TRBV9 to TRBJ2-2, with D maybe TRBD1 (6 bases). V lost 5 bases, J lost 5 bases, and 19 bases lay in between. The CDR3 loop spans 16 amino acids. Germline lookup yields CDR1 SGDLS and CDR2 YYNGEE. Using reference TRBV9 and TRBJ2-2 for the parts outside the CDR3, the full variable domain is DSGVTQTPKHLITATGQRVTLRCSPRSGDLSVYWYQQSLDQGLQFLIQYYNGEERAKGNILERFSAQQFPDLHSELNLSSLELGDSALYFCASSISRGHQTGELFFGEGSRLTVL.

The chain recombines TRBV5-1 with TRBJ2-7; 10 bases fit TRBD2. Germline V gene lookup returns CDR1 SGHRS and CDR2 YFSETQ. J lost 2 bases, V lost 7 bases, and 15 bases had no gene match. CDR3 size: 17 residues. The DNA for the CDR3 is TGCGCCAGCCAGGGGTTTCTAGGACTAGCGGACACCTACGAGCAGTACTTC. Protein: CASQGFLGLADTYEQYF. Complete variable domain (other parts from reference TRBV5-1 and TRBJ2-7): KAGVTQTPRYLIKTRGQQVTLSCSPISGHRSVSWYQQTPGQGLQFLFEYFSETQRNKGNFPGRFSGRQFSNSRSEMNVSTLELGDSALYLCASQGFLGLADTYEQYFGPGTRLTVT.

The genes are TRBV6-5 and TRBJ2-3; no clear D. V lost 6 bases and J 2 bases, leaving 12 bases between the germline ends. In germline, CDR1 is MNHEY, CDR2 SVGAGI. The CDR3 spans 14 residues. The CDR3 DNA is TGTGCCAGCAGCACTACCATAATCACAGATACGCAGTATTTT. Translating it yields CASSTTIITDTQYF.

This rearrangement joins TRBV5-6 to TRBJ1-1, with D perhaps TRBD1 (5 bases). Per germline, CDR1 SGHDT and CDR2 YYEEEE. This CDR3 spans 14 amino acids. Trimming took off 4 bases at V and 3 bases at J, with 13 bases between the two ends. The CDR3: CASSETQGHTEAFF. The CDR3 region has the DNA TGTGCCAGCAGCGAAACTCAGGGTCACACTGAAGCTTTCTTT.

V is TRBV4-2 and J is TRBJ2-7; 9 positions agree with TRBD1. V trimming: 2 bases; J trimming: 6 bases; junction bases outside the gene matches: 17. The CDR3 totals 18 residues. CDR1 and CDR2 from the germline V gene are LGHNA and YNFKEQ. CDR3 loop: CASSQIRGTGTIHSEQYF. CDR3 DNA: TGTGCCAGCAGCCAAATCAGGGGGACAGGGACTATCCATAGCGAGCAGTACTTC.

CDR3 bases: TGTGCCAGCAGGGGACAGGGCTCCTACGAGCAGTACTTC. Protein product: CASRGQGSYEQYF. The chain joins TRBV25-1 to TRBJ2-7; 9 positions match TRBD1. Germline CDR1 and CDR2: MGHDK and SYGVNS. V lost 6 bases to trimming and J lost 0 bases; unmatched junction nucleotides: 0. The CDR3 runs 13 residues.

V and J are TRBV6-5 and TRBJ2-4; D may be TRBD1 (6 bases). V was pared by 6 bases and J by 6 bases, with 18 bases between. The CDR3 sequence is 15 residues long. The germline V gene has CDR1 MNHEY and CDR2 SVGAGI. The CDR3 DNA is TGTGCCAGCAGAGCAAGCCCAGGGGTTGGAAACATTCAGTACTTC. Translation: CASRASPGVGNIQYF.